Below are 32 T cell receptor beta chains sequenced from a single sample in a study of shared clonotypes between healthy human individuals. Here immunoSEQ multiplex PCR was the method, and the copy in TCRdb shows in-frame clones only, minus some. The table includes 2 million or so clones, 95% detected once. Sequenced input: naive CD4+ T cells sorted from blood. Subset meaning: CD45RA+ positively selected. All receptors come from a man between 18 and 29 years old in good health.

The J gene is TRBJ1-4, the V gene TRBV18; weak D call: TRBD1 (5 bases). The CDR3 loop spans 15 amino acids. CDR1 KGHSH and CDR2 LQKENI come from the germline V gene. Between the trimmed V and J ends, which lost 3 bases and 7 bases, there was a span of 15 bases. The CDR3 loop is CASSPTGLGGEKLFF. The CDR3 DNA reads as TGTGCCAGCTCACCCACGGGGCTGGGAGGTGAAAAACTGTTTTTT. Filled out from reference TRBV18 and TRBJ1-4, the complete variable domain reads NAGVMQNPRHLVRRRGQEARLRCSPMKGHSHVYWYRQLPEEGLKFMVYLQKENIIDESGMPKERFSAEFPKEGPSILRIQQVVRGDSAAYFCASSPTGLGGEKLFFGSGTQLSVL.

The chain carries TRBV5-1 and TRBJ2-1, with D unresolved. CDR3 size: 13 residues. Germline lookup yields CDR1 SGHRS and CDR2 YFSETQ. Trimming removed 0 bases from V and 8 bases from J, with 9 bases in between. The CDR3 loop reads CASSLASKYEQFF. DNA for the CDR3: TGCGCCAGCAGCTTGGCCAGCAAATATGAGCAGTTCTTC.

The V gene is TRBV7-9, the J gene TRBJ2-5; 14 nucleotides agree with TRBD2. This CDR3 is 16 amino acids long. Trimming at V came to 5 bases and at J to 9 bases, leaving 11 bases not matched to a gene. Germline V CDR1 and CDR2: SEHNR, FQNEAQ (reference sequence). This CDR3 reads CASSLGLAGGPGSQYF. DNA of the CDR3: TGTGCCAGCAGCCTTGGACTAGCGGGGGGCCCCGGGTCCCAGTACTTC. Combining the CDR3 with reference TRBV7-9 and TRBJ2-5 gives the whole variable domain DTGVSQNPRHKITKRGQNVTFRCDPISEHNRLYWYRQTLGQGPEFLTYFQNEAQLEKSRLLSDRFSAERPKGSFSTLEIQRTEQGDSAMYLCASSLGLAGGPGSQYFGPGTRLLVL.

The V call is TRBV6-5, the J call TRBJ2-7, with 9 nucleotides matching TRBD2. V lost 2 bases to trimming and J lost 6 bases; unmatched junction nucleotides: 8. The CDR3 length is 15 residues. Germline V CDR1 and CDR2: MNHEY, SVGAGI. CDR3 loop: CASSYGLAGEREQYF. The DNA for the CDR3 is TGTGCCAGCAGTTACGGTTTAGCGGGAGAGCGCGAGCAGTACTTC.

The CDR3 nucleotides read TGCGCCAGCAGCCAGGACATCACGGGCTATGGCTACACCTTC. It is translated as CASSQDITGYGYTF. The chain is built from TRBV4-1 and TRBJ1-2; D may be TRBD1 (5 bases). CDR3 length: 14 residues. V was trimmed by 3 bases and J by 4 bases, leaving 12 bases between them. Germline V gene sequence: CDR1 MGHRA, CDR2 YSYEKL.

This clone was detected once. CDR3 bases: TGTGCCAGCGCGGGTAGGGGCGGAGAAAAGACCCAGTACTTC. It specifies CASAGRGGEKTQYF. J is TRBJ2-5 and V is TRBV6-5; either TRBD1 or TRBD2 may supply D (5 bases each). This CDR3 has 14 amino acids. Germline assignment: CDR1 MNHEY and CDR2 SVGAGI. The V and J ends lost 8 bases and 6 bases respectively, with 19 bases between them.

The chain employs TRBV6-5 and TRBJ1-3, with D uncertain. Germline V CDR1 and CDR2: MNHEY, SVGAGI. This CDR3 spans 13 amino acids. Trimming left V 7 bases short and J 7 bases short, with 14 bases between. The CDR3 loop is CASKARLLNTIYF. DNA of the CDR3: TGTGCCAGCAAGGCCAGACTCCTTAACACCATATATTTT.

V usage is TRBV30 and J usage is TRBJ1-1, with TRBD1 as a possible D gene (6 bases). This CDR3 has 14 residues. CDR1 and CDR2 (germline): GTSNPN, SVGIG (reference sequence). Trimming cost V 4 bases and J 3 bases, with 15 bases left between them. CDR3 bases: TGTGCCTGGAACCTAGGGGGAACGGACACTGAAGCTTTCTTT. Translation: CAWNLGGTDTEAFF. Drawing the rest from reference TRBV30 and TRBJ1-1, the complete variable domain is SQTIHQWPATLVQPVGSPLSLECTVEGTSNPNLYWYRQAAGRGLQLLFYSVGIGQISSEVPQNLSASRPQDRQFILSSKKLLLSDSGFYLCAWNLGGTDTEAFFGQGTRLTVV.

The CDR3 spells CASSLGDRGLGNTIYF. CDR3 nucleotide sequence: TGTGCCAGCAGTTTAGGGGACAGGGGGCTTGGAAACACCATATATTTT. This chain links TRBV28 with TRBJ1-3; 12 bases are a match to TRBD1. The V gene end was trimmed by 2 bases and the J gene end by 3 bases; junction bases not matched to a gene: 2. This CDR3 is built from 16 residues. In germline, CDR1 is MDHEN, CDR2 SYDVKM.

This clone was seen just once. This chain links TRBV18 with TRBJ1-1; D may be TRBD1 (5 bases). Germline V CDR1 and CDR2: KGHSH, LQKENI. V was cut by 3 bases and J by 7 bases, with 12 bases left in between. The length of the CDR3 is 13 residues. As DNA, the CDR3 is TGTGCCAGCTCACCGGGTCAGGGAGTTGAAGCTTTCTTT. This codes for CASSPGQGVEAFF.

This chain connects TRBV4-3 to TRBJ2-1, with TRBD2 matching 7 bases. The V segment lost 2 bases and the J segment 5 bases; nucleotides outside the gene matches: 12. The germline CDR1 and CDR2 sequences are LGHNA and YSLEER. The CDR3 is 17 residues long. CDR3 sequence (DNA): TGCGCCAGCAGCCAATATAGGAGCGGGGCTAAGGACAATGAGCAGTTCTTC. Protein: CASSQYRSGAKDNEQFF.

V and J are TRBV11-2 and TRBJ1-4, with D possibly matching TRBD1 (6 bases). The CDR3 covers 14 residues. V was trimmed by 5 bases and J by 10 bases, leaving 17 bases between them. Germline V gene sequence: CDR1 SGHAT, CDR2 FQNNGV. The CDR3 nucleotides read TGTGCCAGCAGCCCCGGGACAAAAACGGGAAAACTGTTTTTT. Encoded protein: CASSPGTKTGKLFF.

The chain is built from TRBV19 and TRBJ1-2; 9 positions agree with TRBD1. There are 14 residues in the CDR3. Looked up from germline, CDR1 is LNHDA and CDR2 is SQIVND (reference sequence). Trimming took 6 bases from V and 7 from J; bases not matched to a gene: 9. The CDR3 nucleotides are TGTGCCAGTAGCCGGACAGGGGATTACCCTGGCTACACCTTC. It is translated as CASSRTGDYPGYTF.

The chain couples TRBV18 to TRBJ1-6, with a tentative D call TRBD1 (6 bases). Germline-derived CDR1 and CDR2 are KGHSH and LQKENI. The CDR3 totals 17 residues. The V end lost 5 bases, the J end lost 8 bases, and 22 bases lay between the germline ends. The CDR3 coding sequence is TGTGCCAGCTCATCCCTCGTCGGGGGGCGCATGGATTCACCCCTCCACTTT. Translating gives CASSSLVGGRMDSPLHF.

A remark on this clone: The sample has other DNA sequences that encode this CDR3 too. The chain uses TRBV28 and TRBJ2-3, with 10 positions matching TRBD2. The junction had 4 bases not matched to a gene; V was cut back by 4 bases and J by 0 bases. CDR3 size: 16 residues. Germline assignment: CDR1 MDHEN and CDR2 SYDVKM. Here the CDR3 reads CASSSPTSGSTDTQYF. In nucleotides, the CDR3 is TGTGCCAGCAGTTCGCCGACTAGCGGGAGCACAGATACGCAGTATTTT.

The chain employs TRBV6-4 and TRBJ2-7; D is tentatively TRBD1 or TRBD2 (6 bases each). Germline values: CDR1 MRHNA, CDR2 SNTAGT. Trimming took 7 bases from V and 0 from J, leaving 13 bases between them. The CDR3 consists of 14 residues. In nucleotides, the CDR3 is TGTGCCAGCAAGGGGGGTCCCTACTCCTACGAGCAGTACTTC. Translated, it gives CASKGGPYSYEQYF.

The chain has TRBV7-2 and TRBJ1-2; D is uncertain. The CDR3 runs 15 residues. Trimming removed 0 bases at V and 0 bases at J, with 8 bases between. CDR1 is SGHTA, CDR2 FQGNSA, per germline. CDR3 bases: TGTGCCAGCAGCTTAGCGCTTGGCCCTAACTATGGCTACACCTTC. This sequence encodes CASSLALGPNYGYTF.

To note about this clone: This CDR3 is also generated by other DNA sequences in the sample. The J gene is TRBJ1-2, the V gene TRBV14, with D uncertain. This CDR3 is 12 amino acids long. CDR1 is SGHDN and CDR2 is FVKESK in the germline V gene. Trimming left V 4 bases short and J 0 bases short, with 3 bases between. This CDR3 is CASSRTNYGYTF. Written as DNA, the CDR3 is TGTGCCAGCAGCCGGACTAACTATGGCTACACCTTC.

The chain combines TRBV10-3 with TRBJ2-3, with 12 bases aligning to TRBD2. V lost 3 bases and J lost 3; bases outside the gene matches: 7. There are 17 residues in the CDR3. CDR1 ENHRY and CDR2 SYGVKD come from the germline V gene. The chain's CDR3 is CAISDMTSGSVTDTQYF. The CDR3 nucleotides read TGTGCCATCAGTGACATGACTAGCGGGAGCGTGACAGATACGCAGTATTTT.

The chain has TRBV7-9 and TRBJ2-1; 9 bases are a match to TRBD2. The CDR3 spans 16 residues. The germline V gene encodes CDR1 SEHNR and CDR2 FQNEAQ (reference sequence). V lost 7 bases and J lost 9; bases outside the gene matches: 16. CDR3 coding DNA: TGTGCCAGCACCCCTTTGAGGAGTAGCGGGAGTTTTGAGCAGTTCTTC. Protein: CASTPLRSSGSFEQFF.

The chain carries TRBV7-9 and TRBJ1-6, with 7 nucleotides matching TRBD1. Germline CDR1 is SEHNR and CDR2 is FQNEAQ (reference sequence). This CDR3 comprises 14 residues. Trimming removed 5 bases from V and 7 bases from J; junction bases left unmatched: 5. For the CDR3, the DNA is TGTGCCAGCAGCGGCCGGGACAGCAATTCACCCCTCCACTTT. Protein product: CASSGRDSNSPLHF.

The J gene is TRBJ2-7, the V gene TRBV29-1, with 15 bases that match TRBD2. Trimming removed 6 bases from V and 0 bases from J; junction bases left unmatched: 0. The CDR3 loop spans 14 amino acids. The V gene's germline CDR1 is SQVTM and CDR2 ANQGSEA. In DNA form, the CDR3 reads TGCAGCGTGGGACTAGCGGGGGGCTCCTACGAGCAGTACTTC. Its protein is CSVGLAGGSYEQYF.

In DNA, the CDR3 is TGTGCCAGCAGTCGGGAGTGGGAAGAGACCCAGTACTTC. Protein sequence: CASSREWEETQYF. The rearrangement links TRBV27 to TRBJ2-5; possible D gene TRBD2, 6 bases. Germline V lookup: CDR1 MNHEY, CDR2 SMNVEV (reference sequence). The V end was cut by 5 bases, the J end by 3 bases, with 10 bases between. The CDR3 spans 13 residues.

In the case of this clone: Distinct nucleotide sequences in the sample also encode this CDR3. This rearrangement joins TRBV28 to TRBJ1-5; no definite D call. The germline V gene has CDR1 MDHEN and CDR2 SYDVKM. Trimming cost V 5 bases and J 3 bases, with 5 bases left between them. This CDR3 comprises 12 residues. The CDR3 DNA reads as TGTGCCAGCAGTCTACTCAATCAGCCCCAGCATTTT. This sequence encodes CASSLLNQPQHF.

V and J are TRBV7-2 and TRBJ1-6, with D possibly being TRBD1 (5 bases). Germline V gene sequence: CDR1 SGHTA, CDR2 FQGNSA. V was shortened by 1 base and J by 6 bases, with 10 bases between the two germline ends. This CDR3 has 15 residues. CDR3 nucleotides: TGTGCCAGCAGCTTAGGGGCACAGGCTAATTCACCCCTCCACTTT. Its translation is CASSLGAQANSPLHF.

This chain links TRBV2 with TRBJ1-6; D gene ambiguous. Germline V lookup: CDR1 SNHLY, CDR2 FYNNEI. The CDR3 contains 16 residues. V was cut by 0 bases and J by 10 bases, with 16 bases left in between. The CDR3 loop is CASSEAAAAIASPLHF. In nucleotides, the CDR3 is TGTGCCAGCAGTGAAGCTGCGGCAGCAATTGCATCACCCCTCCACTTT.

The V and J genes are TRBV7-2 and TRBJ2-5, with 8 bases identical to TRBD2. Trimming at V came to 2 bases and at J to 3 bases, leaving 5 bases not matched to a gene. The CDR3 has 15 amino acids. The germline CDR1 and CDR2 sequences are SGHTA and FQGNSA. The CDR3 reads CASSLQTSGKETQYF. The CDR3, as DNA: TGTGCCAGCAGCTTACAAACTAGCGGAAAAGAGACCCAGTACTTC. Full variable domain (remainder filled in from reference TRBV7-2 and TRBJ2-5): GAGVSQSPSNKVTEKGKDVELRCDPISGHTALYWYRQSLGQGLEFLIYFQGNSAPDKSGLPSDRFSAERTGGSVSTLTIQRTQQEDSAVYLCASSLQTSGKETQYFGPGTRLLVL.

The CDR3 loop is CASNRTDRSSEAFF. In DNA, the CDR3 is TGCGCCAGCAATCGGACAGATCGAAGCTCTGAAGCTTTCTTT. The chain combines TRBV10-1 with TRBJ1-1; D may be TRBD1 (6 bases). The CDR3 covers 14 residues. Germline V lookup: CDR1 WNHNN, CDR2 SYGVQD (reference sequence). The ends were cut back, 7 bases at V and 6 bases at J, with 18 bases in the middle.

In DNA, the CDR3 is TGTGCCAGCAGCCGTCCAGAGGGGGGCTACAATGAGCAGTTCTTC. It yields the protein CASSRPEGGYNEQFF. The chain employs TRBV6-5 and TRBJ2-1; D possibly matches TRBD1 or TRBD2 (6 bases each). The CDR3 consists of 15 residues. V was clipped by 6 bases and J by 3 bases, with 15 bases between them. In germline, CDR1 is MNHEY, CDR2 SVGAGI.

J is TRBJ2-5 and V is TRBV2, with 10 bases that match TRBD2. The CDR3 has 16 amino acids. The junction had 10 bases not matched to a gene; V was cut back by 7 bases and J by 2 bases. Germline loops: CDR1 SNHLY, CDR2 FYNNEI. DNA for the CDR3: TGTGCCAGCAAGGCGGGTAGCGGGGGGTGGCAAGAGACCCAGTACTTC. It codes for CASKAGSGGWQETQYF.

This sequence joins TRBV10-3 and TRBJ2-3; TRBD2 matches 9 bases. The germline V gene encodes CDR1 ENHRY and CDR2 SYGVKD. The ends lost 3 bases at V and 0 bases at J; junction bases unmatched: 4. The CDR3 has 16 amino acids. This chain's CDR3 is CAISDSAGGSTDTQYF. The CDR3 DNA is TGTGCCATCAGTGATTCAGCGGGGGGTAGCACAGATACGCAGTATTTT.

This clone has only one observation. J is TRBJ2-1 and V is TRBV6-1; TRBD1 aligns across 8 bases. Trimming at V came to 7 bases and at J to 5 bases, leaving 7 bases not matched to a gene. This CDR3 comprises 14 residues. CDR1 is MNHNS, CDR2 SASEGT, per germline. CDR3: CASIRQGPNNEQFF. For the CDR3, the DNA is TGTGCCAGCATACGACAGGGGCCGAACAATGAGCAGTTCTTC.